This T cell receptor (beta chain) was recovered during a study of T cell responses to AZD1222 COVID-19 vaccine. Worth noting for this clone: Antigen unknown.

TCRdb's table, derived via immunoSEQ multiplex PCR, lists solely in-frame clones and lacks some. The profile covers around 70,000 clones, with about 90% appearing a single time and 7.5% to 9.5% taken by the ten largest. The V gene end was trimmed by 6 bases and the J gene end by 6 bases; junction bases not matched to a gene: 5. The germline V gene encodes CDR1 SGHRS and CDR2 YFSETQ. CDR3 length: 13 amino acids. The study, taken as a whole, reports: Donors were chiefly white British, with a greater number of females, and clonal diversity was perhaps underestimated. Baseline seropositivity characterized only six or seven AZD1222 recipients.

This specimen consisted of peripheral blood, obtained on day 0 of AZD1222 vaccination. This clonotype was sampled from an adult in good health. This sequence joins TRBV5-1 and TRBJ2-2, with TRBD1 identical over 7 bases. CDR3 sequence (DNA): TGCGCCAGCACGGGACAGACTCCCGGGGAGCTGTTTTTT. Its translation is CASTGQTPGELFF. Supplemented by reference TRBV5-1 and TRBJ2-2, the full variable domain reads KAGVTQTPRYLIKTRGQQVTLSCSPISGHRSVSWYQQTPGQGLQFLFEYFSETQRNKGNFPGRFSGRQFSNSRSEMNVSTLELGDSALYLCASTGQTPGELFFGEGSRLTVL.